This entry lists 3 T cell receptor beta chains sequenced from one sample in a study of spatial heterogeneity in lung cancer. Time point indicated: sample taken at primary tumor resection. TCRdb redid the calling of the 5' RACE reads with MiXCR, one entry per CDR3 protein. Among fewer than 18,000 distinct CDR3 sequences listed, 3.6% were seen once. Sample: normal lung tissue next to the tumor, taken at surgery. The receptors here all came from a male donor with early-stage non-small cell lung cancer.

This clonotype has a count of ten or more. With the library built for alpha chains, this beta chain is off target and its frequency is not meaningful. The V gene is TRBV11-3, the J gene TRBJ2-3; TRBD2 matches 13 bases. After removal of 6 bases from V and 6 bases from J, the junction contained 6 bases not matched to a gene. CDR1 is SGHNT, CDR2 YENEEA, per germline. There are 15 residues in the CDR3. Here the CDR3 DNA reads TGTGCCAGCAGACGAGGACTAGCGGGAGCGGATACGCAGTATTTT. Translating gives CASRRGLAGADTQYF.

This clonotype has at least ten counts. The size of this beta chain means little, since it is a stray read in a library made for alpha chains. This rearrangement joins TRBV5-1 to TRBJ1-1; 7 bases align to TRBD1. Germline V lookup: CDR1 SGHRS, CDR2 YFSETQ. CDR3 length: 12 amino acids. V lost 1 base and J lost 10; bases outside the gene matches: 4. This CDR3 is CASSLTGDGAFF. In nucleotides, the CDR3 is TGCGCCAGCAGCTTGACAGGGGATGGAGCTTTCTTT.

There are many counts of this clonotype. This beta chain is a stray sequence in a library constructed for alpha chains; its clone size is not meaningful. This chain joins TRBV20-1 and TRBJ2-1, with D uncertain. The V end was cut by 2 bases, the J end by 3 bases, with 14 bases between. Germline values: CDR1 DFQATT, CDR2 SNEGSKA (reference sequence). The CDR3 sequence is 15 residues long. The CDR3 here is CSARRGTGGYNEQFF. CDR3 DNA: TGCAGTGCTAGAAGAGGTACTGGCGGCTACAATGAGCAGTTCTTC.